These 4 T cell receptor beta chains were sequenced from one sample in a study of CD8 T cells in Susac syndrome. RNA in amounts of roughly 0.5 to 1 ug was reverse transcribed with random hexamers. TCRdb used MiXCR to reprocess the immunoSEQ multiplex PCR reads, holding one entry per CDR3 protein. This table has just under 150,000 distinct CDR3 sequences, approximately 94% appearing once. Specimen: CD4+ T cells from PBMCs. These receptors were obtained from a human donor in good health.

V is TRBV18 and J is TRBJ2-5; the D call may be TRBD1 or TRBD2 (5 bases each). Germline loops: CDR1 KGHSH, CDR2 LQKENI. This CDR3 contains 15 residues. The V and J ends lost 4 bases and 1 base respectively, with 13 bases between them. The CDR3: CASSLSGARQETQYF. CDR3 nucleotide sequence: TGTGCCAGCTCACTATCCGGGGCCCGCCAAGAGACCCAGTACTTC.

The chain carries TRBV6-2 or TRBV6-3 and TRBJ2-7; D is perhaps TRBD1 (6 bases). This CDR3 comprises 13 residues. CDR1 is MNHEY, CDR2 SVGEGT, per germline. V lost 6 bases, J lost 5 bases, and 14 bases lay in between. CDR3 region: CASRPTGPDEQYF. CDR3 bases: TGTGCCAGCAGACCGACAGGTCCGGACGAGCAGTACTTC.

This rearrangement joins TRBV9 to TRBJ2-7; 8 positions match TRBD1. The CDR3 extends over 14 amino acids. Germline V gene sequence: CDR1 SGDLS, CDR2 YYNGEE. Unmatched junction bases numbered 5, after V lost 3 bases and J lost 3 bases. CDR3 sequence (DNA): TGTGCCAGCAGCGCCAGGACAGGGCTCTACGAGCAGTACTTC. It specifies CASSARTGLYEQYF.

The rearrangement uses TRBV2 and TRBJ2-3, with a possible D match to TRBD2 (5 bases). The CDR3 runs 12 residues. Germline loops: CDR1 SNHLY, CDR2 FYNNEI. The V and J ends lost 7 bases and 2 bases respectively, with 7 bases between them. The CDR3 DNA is TGTGCCAGCAAAGCGGACACAGATACGCAGTATTTT. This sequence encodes CASKADTDTQYF.